The 7 T cell receptor beta chains below all came from one sample that was sequenced in a study of blood T cell repertoires in COVID-19. This table comes from immunoSEQ multiplex PCR, and its TCRdb copy is limited to in-frame clones, with some not included. The profile covers around 300,000 clones, with around 90% appearing a single time and approximately 1% taken by the ten largest. Sequencing was performed on PBMCs or T cells enriched from blood (not recorded which). The receptors were sampled from a woman younger than 45 who had recovered from COVID-19.

In the case of this clone: Other DNA sequences of this sample code for an identical CDR3. The chain couples TRBV5-1 to TRBJ2-1, with TRBD2 matching over 7 bases. V shed 0 bases, J shed 7 bases, and the junction held 1 base outside the gene matches. Germline CDR1 is SGHRS and CDR2 is YFSETQ. The CDR3 is made up of 13 amino acids. CDR3 protein: CASSLAGGNEQFF. The CDR3 bases are TGCGCCAGCAGCTTGGCCGGGGGGAATGAGCAGTTCTTC.

The CDR3 loop is CASSDRTVLYGYTF. CDR3 bases: TGCGCCAGCAGTGACCGGACAGTTCTCTATGGCTACACCTTC. The gene calls are TRBV10-2 and TRBJ1-2; TRBD1 might be the D (6 bases). The CDR3 contains 14 residues. V shed 3 bases and J shed 4 bases, with 12 bases lying between them. The germline V gene has CDR1 WSHSY and CDR2 SAAADI.

This chain joins TRBV6-1 and TRBJ1-6; 11 bases map to TRBD1. J gave up 5 bases and V 4 bases, and 10 bases lay outside the gene matches. The CDR3 is made up of 18 amino acids. Germline V lookup: CDR1 MNHNS, CDR2 SASEGT. The CDR3 spells CASSGTGGVWSDNSPLHF. CDR3 coding DNA: TGTGCCAGCAGTGGGACAGGGGGCGTTTGGAGCGATAATTCACCCCTCCACTTT.

This clone was counted between two and nine times. The rearrangement uses TRBV5-4 and TRBJ2-5; 10 bases are a match to TRBD1. Germline-derived CDR1 and CDR2 are SGHNT and YYREEE (reference sequence). Trimming removed 2 bases from V and 5 bases from J; junction bases left unmatched: 6. This CDR3 spans 15 amino acids. This chain's CDR3 is CASSLGTGVRETQYF. The CDR3, as DNA: TGTGCCAGCAGCTTAGGGACAGGGGTGCGGGAGACCCAGTACTTC.

V and J are TRBV5-4 and TRBJ2-5; D may be TRBD1 (6 bases). The germline gives CDR1 SGHNT, CDR2 YYREEE (reference sequence). With 0 bases removed from V and 5 bases from J, the gap between germline ends came to 11 bases. CDR3 length: 14 amino acids. The CDR3 here is CASSLAQGRETQYF. CDR3 nucleotides: TGTGCCAGCAGCTTGGCACAGGGTAGGGAGACCCAGTACTTC.

This clone was counted a single time. This chain's CDR3 is CASSYKGTSSTDTQYF. As DNA, the CDR3 is TGTGCCAGCAGTTACAAAGGGACATCTAGCACAGATACGCAGTATTTT. V gene TRBV6-6 combines with J gene TRBJ2-3, with a possible D match to TRBD1 (6 bases). Germline assignment: CDR1 MNHNY and CDR2 SVGAGI (reference sequence). The V end was cut by 2 bases, the J end by 0 bases, with 12 bases between. This CDR3 is built from 16 residues.

Remarks on this clone: Other DNA sequences in this specimen translate into the identical CDR3. The V gene is TRBV29-1, the J gene TRBJ1-2; D is possibly TRBD1 (5 bases). The CDR3 is 11 amino acids. CDR1 and CDR2 (germline): SQVTM, ANQGSEA. V was pared by 4 bases and J by 8 bases, with 11 bases between. The CDR3 DNA follows: TGCAGCGTTGGGGGGGAGGGGGGCTACACCTTC. Translating it yields CSVGGEGGYTF.